This TCR beta chain was captured by sequencing in a study of cytomegalovirus exposure and HLA in healthy donors. The study, taken as a whole, reports: Later analysis identified a missense DCLRE1C variant that was linked to TCR beta V- and J-gene trimming.

This clone was detected a few times. Antigen unknown. The germline V gene has CDR1 LNHDA and CDR2 SQIVND (reference sequence). V was trimmed by 6 bases and J by 0 bases, leaving 15 bases between them. There are 17 residues in the CDR3. 13 Jbeta primers and 60 Vbeta primers were used for the PCR. The method was immunoSEQ multiplex PCR; TCRdb's version includes in-frame clones alone and lacks a portion of them. The table includes 120,000 to 150,000 clones, roughly a tenth detected once. The TCR originated in a male donor in good health and CMV-seronegative. Source material: PBMCs. The chain combines TRBV19 with TRBJ1-6; possibly TRBD1 for D (6 bases). This chain's CDR3 is CASRTGQRSSYNSPLHF. The CDR3 nucleotides read TGTGCCAGTAGAACCGGACAGAGAAGCTCCTATAATTCACCCCTCCACTTT.